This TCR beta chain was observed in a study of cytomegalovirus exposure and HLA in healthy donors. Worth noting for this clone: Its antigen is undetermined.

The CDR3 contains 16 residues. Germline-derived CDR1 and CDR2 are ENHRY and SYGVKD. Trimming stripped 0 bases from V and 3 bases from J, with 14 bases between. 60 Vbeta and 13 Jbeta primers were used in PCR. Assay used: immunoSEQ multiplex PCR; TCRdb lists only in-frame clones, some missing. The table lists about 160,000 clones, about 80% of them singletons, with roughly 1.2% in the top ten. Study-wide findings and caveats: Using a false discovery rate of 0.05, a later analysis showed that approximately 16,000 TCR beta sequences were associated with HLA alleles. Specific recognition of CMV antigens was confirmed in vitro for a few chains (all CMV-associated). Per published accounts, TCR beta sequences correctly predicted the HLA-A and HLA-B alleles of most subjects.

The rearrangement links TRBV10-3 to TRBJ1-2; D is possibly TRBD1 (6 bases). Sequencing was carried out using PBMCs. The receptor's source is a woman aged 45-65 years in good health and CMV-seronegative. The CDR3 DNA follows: TGTGCCATCAGTGAGTCGGCGGGGGCGGGTGACTATGGCTACACCTTC. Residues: CAISESAGAGDYGYTF.